Below, 12 T cell receptor beta chains from the same sample are listed, as sequenced in a study of cytomegalovirus exposure and HLA in healthy donors. PCR amplification relied on 60 Vbeta primers (plus 13 Jbeta primers). Generated by immunoSEQ multiplex PCR, the TCRdb table keeps only in-frame clones and is missing some. Of about 190,000 clones detected, about 87% appear once; the ten largest clones hold over 1%. The specimen sequenced was PBMCs. The origin of the receptors is a man aged 25-45 years in good health and CMV-seronegative.

The chain uses TRBV19 and TRBJ1-4; D unresolved. Deletions cut 6 bases from V and 7 bases from J, with 12 bases between. CDR3 length equals 13 residues. Germline V CDR1 and CDR2: LNHDA, SQIVND (reference sequence). This chain's CDR3 is CASRVRRGEKLFF. As DNA, the CDR3 is TGTGCCAGTAGGGTCCGGCGGGGTGAAAAACTGTTTTTT.

This chain connects TRBV6-1 to TRBJ1-5; D is uncertain. The ends were cut back, 3 bases at V and 0 bases at J, with 6 bases in the middle. CDR3 size: 14 residues. Germline CDR1 is MNHNS and CDR2 is SASEGT. The CDR3 sequence is CASSDGFSNQPQHF. In nucleotides, the CDR3 is TGTGCCAGCAGTGACGGGTTTAGCAATCAGCCCCAGCATTTT.

The chain links TRBV5-4 to TRBJ2-7, with D perhaps TRBD2 (5 bases). The V end was cut by 4 bases, the J end by 7 bases, with 24 bases between. The CDR3 is made up of 16 amino acids. Germline V gene lookup returns CDR1 SGHNT and CDR2 YYREEE (reference sequence). The DNA for the CDR3 is TGTGCCAGCAGCCCCATGTGGGGAGAGCCCTCGATGGAGCAGTACTTC. Amino acid sequence: CASSPMWGEPSMEQYF.

A few counts support this clone. The chain links TRBV10-2 to TRBJ1-2; possible D gene TRBD1, 6 bases. Germline V gene sequence: CDR1 WSHSY, CDR2 SAAADI. Trimming pared 7 bases from V and 4 bases from J, leaving 16 bases between. The CDR3 has 14 amino acids. CDR3 in amino acids: CASTGRGGSYGYTF. As DNA, the CDR3 is TGCGCCAGCACAGGCAGGGGCGGGAGCTATGGCTACACCTTC.

This clone appeared once. The chain recombines TRBV2 with TRBJ1-4, with D possibly being TRBD1 (6 bases). The V and J ends lost 7 bases and 7 bases respectively, with 10 bases between them. The CDR3 has 12 amino acids. Germline CDR1 and CDR2: SNHLY and FYNNEI. CDR3 coding DNA: TGTGCCAGCAATAGGGGGAGTGAAAAACTGTTTTTT. Protein: CASNRGSEKLFF.

Regarding this clone: The germline gene is not matched at one end of the junction; a read error may be the cause. This chain uses TRBV25-1 with TRBJ2-6; the D gene is possibly TRBD1 (5 bases). Germline V gives CDR1 MGHDK, CDR2 SYGVNS. The CDR3 consists of 15 residues. The CDR3 here is CASSYQGYGANGLTF. As DNA, the CDR3 is TGTGCCAGCAGTTACCAGGGTTATGGGGCCAACGGCCTGACTTTC.

The V and J genes are TRBV14 and TRBJ2-1, with TRBD2 matching 8 bases. Losses at the gene ends were 4 bases for V and 16 bases for J; bases not matched to a gene: 21. CDR3 length equals 16 residues. Germline V gene lookup returns CDR1 SGHDN and CDR2 FVKESK. For the CDR3, the DNA is TGTGCCAGCAGCCCAACCGACGGGAGGGCCATTGGGAAGGAATTCTTC. Its protein product is CASSPTDGRAIGKEFF.

CDR3 sequence reads: CASSPGWATDTQYF. The CDR3 DNA is TGCGCCAGCAGCCCGGGGTGGGCGACAGATACGCAGTATTTT. The genes are TRBV5-1 and TRBJ2-3; D is possibly TRBD2 (5 bases). Looked up from germline, CDR1 is SGHRS and CDR2 is YFSETQ. This CDR3 has 14 residues. The ends were cut back, 4 bases at V and 3 bases at J, with 12 bases in the middle. The full variable domain, rest sourced from reference TRBV5-1 and TRBJ2-3, is KAGVTQTPRYLIKTRGQQVTLSCSPISGHRSVSWYQQTPGQGLQFLFEYFSETQRNKGNFPGRFSGRQFSNSRSEMNVSTLELGDSALYLCASSPGWATDTQYFGPGTRLTVL.

This clone turned up a few times. The chain couples TRBV2 to TRBJ2-1, with D perhaps TRBD1 (5 bases). The germline gives CDR1 SNHLY, CDR2 FYNNEI. This CDR3 is 16 amino acids long. The V and J ends lost 0 bases and 3 bases respectively, with 12 bases between them. The DNA of the CDR3 is TGTGCCAGCAGTGAAGCGCTTAGGGGTCTCTACAATGAGCAGTTCTTC. It codes for CASSEALRGLYNEQFF.

V gene TRBV30 combines with J gene TRBJ1-2; 7 positions match TRBD1. CDR1 and CDR2 from the germline V gene are GTSNPN and SVGIG (reference sequence). Losses at the gene ends were 4 bases for V and 4 bases for J; bases not matched to a gene: 9. The CDR3 runs 14 residues. The CDR3 reads CAWIRTGTAYGYTF. CDR3 in DNA: TGTGCCTGGATTCGCACCGGGACAGCCTATGGCTACACCTTC.

The V and J genes are TRBV28 and TRBJ2-3; TRBD1 matches 12 bases. The CDR3 consists of 18 residues. J was trimmed by 0 bases and V by 2 bases; bases with no gene match: 6. Germline V lookup: CDR1 MDHEN, CDR2 SYDVKM. The CDR3: CASSLMGQGAGSTDTQYF. DNA for the CDR3: TGTGCCAGCAGTTTAATGGGACAGGGGGCCGGAAGCACAGATACGCAGTATTTT.

V and J are TRBV5-1 and TRBJ1-1; TRBD1 matches at 11 bases. Germline V gene sequence: CDR1 SGHRS, CDR2 YFSETQ. J lost 0 bases, V lost 5 bases, and 9 bases had no gene match. The CDR3 is 17 residues long. The CDR3 nucleotides read TGCGCCAGCAGTCTATCCGGGACAGGGGGGCTGAACACTGAAGCTTTCTTT. Encoded protein: CASSLSGTGGLNTEAFF.